This paragraph reports one T cell receptor (beta chain). Its antigen is unknown. This sample was taken from a study of cytomegalovirus exposure and HLA in healthy donors. Regarding the study as a whole: The study listed around 150 cytomegalovirus-associated TCR beta chains. Within the 130 or so validation repertoires, first-cohort TCR clusters tended to co-occur, according to a later analysis. The majority of TCR sequences were rare, yet some public TCRs appeared in many donors.

Sequencing was performed with immunoSEQ multiplex PCR; in TCRdb, only in-frame clones are kept and a portion is missing. The repertoire consists of tens of thousands of clones, with under 95% occurring once and the leading ten covering 2.1%. V lost 2 bases to trimming and J lost 6 bases; unmatched junction nucleotides: 4. The CDR3 runs 14 residues. Germline loops: CDR1 GTSNPN, CDR2 SVGIG (reference sequence). The donors formed part of the 120-subject validation cohort, distinct from the roughly 600-subject first cohort. Sequencing was carried out using PBMCs. The sequence was collected from a man aged 30-40 years in good health and CMV-seronegative. The V gene is TRBV30, the J gene TRBJ2-1, with TRBD1 matching 10 bases. The CDR3 DNA follows: TGTGCCTGGAGTACCGGGACAGGGGTCAATGAGCAGTTCTTC. Its translation is CAWSTGTGVNEQFF.